Presented here are 11 T cell receptor beta chains from one specimen sequenced in a study of PD-L1 blockade in urothelial cancer. Using immunoSEQ multiplex PCR, the repertoire was profiled, and TCRdb retains in-frame clones only, with some absent. The profile covers about 84,000 clones, with 82% appearing a single time and more than 8% taken by the ten largest. This specimen was PBMCs, taken around atezolizumab (anti-PD-L1) treatment. The origin of the receptors is a man between 65 and 85 years old with urothelial cancer.

This clone was found once. The V and J genes are TRBV6-5 and TRBJ1-1; D is uncertain. The germline gives CDR1 MNHEY, CDR2 SVGAGI. The CDR3 is 15 residues long. V lost 0 bases and J 1 base, leaving 9 bases between the germline ends. This CDR3 is CASSYSSLPNTEAFF. In nucleotides, the CDR3 is TGTGCCAGCAGTTACTCGAGTTTACCGAACACTGAAGCTTTCTTT.

CDR3 sequence (DNA): TGTGCCAGCAGCTTCGGGGAGGCGGGCGAGCAGTACTTC. As protein: CASSFGEAGEQYF. The chain employs TRBV7-8 and TRBJ2-7; D may be TRBD2 (6 bases). CDR3 size: 13 residues. V was cut by 3 bases and J by 6 bases, with 12 bases left in between. In germline, CDR1 is SGHVS, CDR2 FQNEAQ.

The V and J genes are TRBV13 and TRBJ2-3; no reliable D call. This CDR3 is built from 13 residues. V lost 5 bases, J lost 0 bases, and 6 bases lay in between. CDR1 is PRHDT and CDR2 is FYEKMQ in the germline V gene (reference sequence). CDR3 loop: CASSSQSTDTQYF. CDR3 DNA sequence: TGTGCCAGCAGCAGCCAAAGCACAGATACGCAGTATTTT.

This rearrangement joins TRBV5-6 to TRBJ2-1, with 11 bases identical to TRBD2. Trimming took 4 bases from V and 4 from J; bases not matched to a gene: 7. CDR1 and CDR2 (germline): SGHDT, YYEEEE. The CDR3 is made up of 16 amino acids. The CDR3 DNA reads TGTGCCAGCAGCCTACTGGGACTAGCGGTATACAATGAGCAGTTCTTC. As protein: CASSLLGLAVYNEQFF.

The chain links TRBV7-3 to TRBJ1-1; tentatively, D is TRBD1 (6 bases). CDR1 and CDR2 from the germline V gene are SGHTA and FQGTGA. The CDR3 is made up of 13 amino acids. With 5 bases removed from V and 1 base from J, the gap between germline ends came to 8 bases. The CDR3 DNA reads as TGTGCCAGCAGCGAGGACAGGAACACTGAAGCTTTCTTT. It yields the protein CASSEDRNTEAFF. Supplemented by reference TRBV7-3 and TRBJ1-1, the full variable domain reads GAGVSQTPSNKVTEKGKYVELRCDPISGHTALYWYRQSLGQGPEFLIYFQGTGAADDSGLPNDRFFAVRPEGSVSTLKIQRTERGDSAVYLCASSEDRNTEAFFGQGTRLTVV.

The rearrangement links TRBV5-1 to TRBJ1-2; 7 bases fit TRBD1. V shed 5 bases and J 5 bases; nucleotides not matched to a gene: 6. Germline-derived CDR1 and CDR2 are SGHRS and YFSETQ. The CDR3 runs 13 residues. The DNA of the CDR3 is TGCGCCAGCAGGCCAGGGGGGATTTATGGCTACACCTTC. This sequence encodes CASRPGGIYGYTF.

V usage is TRBV11-2 and J usage is TRBJ2-7; TRBD1 matches at 8 bases. The V and J ends lost 1 base and 5 bases, in that order; junction bases with no gene match: 4. The CDR3 contains 14 residues. CDR1 and CDR2 from the germline V gene are SGHAT and FQNNGV. CDR3 nucleotides: TGTGCCAGCAGCTTAGGGGACAGGTCAAACGAGCAGTACTTC. As protein: CASSLGDRSNEQYF. Complete variable domain (other parts from reference TRBV11-2 and TRBJ2-7): EAGVAQSPRYKIIEKRQSVAFWCNPISGHATLYWYQQILGQGPKLLIQFQNNGVVDDSQLPKDRFSAERLKGVDSTLKIQPAKLEDSAVYLCASSLGDRSNEQYFGPGTRLTVT.

This clone has just a few counts. The genes are TRBV5-1 and TRBJ2-2; D possibly corresponds to TRBD1 (5 bases). CDR3 length: 14 residues. The germline V gene has CDR1 SGHRS and CDR2 YFSETQ. V was cut by 2 bases and J by 3 bases, with 8 bases left in between. CDR3 nucleotides: TGCGCCAGCAGCTTAGGGGCCCACACCGGGGAGCTGTTTTTT. Protein product: CASSLGAHTGELFF.

This clone was detected ten times or more. CDR3 nucleotides: TGCGCCAGCAGCTTATATGGCGGGGAAGAGACCCAGTACTTC. Translation: CASSLYGGEETQYF. This chain uses TRBV5-1 with TRBJ2-5; D might be TRBD2 (6 bases). CDR1 is SGHRS and CDR2 is YFSETQ in the germline V gene. The CDR3 length is 14 residues. Trimming left V 2 bases short and J 3 bases short, with 11 bases between.

The genes are TRBV5-1 and TRBJ1-3; D is unclear. Trimming took 4 bases from V and 4 from J, leaving 12 bases between them. CDR3 length: 14 residues. CDR1 and CDR2 from the germline V gene are SGHRS and YFSETQ. The CDR3 bases are TGCGCCAGCAGCCCAAGTACCGCGGGAAACACCATATATTTT. This translates into CASSPSTAGNTIYF.

V gene TRBV14 combines with J gene TRBJ2-5, with 13 bases matching TRBD2. V dropped 5 bases and J dropped 1; count of bases not matched to a gene: 7. Germline V gene sequence: CDR1 SGHDN, CDR2 FVKESK. This CDR3 is 17 amino acids long. CDR3 sequence: CASSERRTSGGQETQYF. The CDR3 DNA sequence: TGTGCCAGCAGCGAACGCCGGACTAGCGGGGGCCAAGAGACCCAGTACTTC.